Listed below are T cell receptor beta chains from one sample, sequenced in a study of OX40 agonist ivuxolimab in advanced cancers. The protocol was immunoSEQ multiplex PCR, while the TCRdb copy is restricted to in-frame clones and leaves out a portion. The sample has roughly 45,000 clones; around 90% are singletons. This sample comprised CD4+ or CD8+ T cells sorted from blood, obtained in a trial of the OX40 agonist ivuxolimab. These receptors were taken from an adult with an advanced solid tumor such as melanoma, head and neck, liver or kidney cancer. The CDR3 runs from the conserved cysteine through the conserved F or W. The D gene is left open where the match is weak. Only part of the rows carry a size: once, few, many, or a class if the clone is expanded.

V	J	D	size	CDR3	DNA
TRBV27	TRBJ1-6	.	.	CASAPTLGNSVNSPLHF	TGTGCCAGCGCCCCTACCCTCGGAAATTCCGTAAATTCACCCCTCCACTTT
TRBV27	TRBJ1-5	TRBD1	.	CASSSQGAAQPQHF	TGTGCCAGCAGTTCCCAGGGGGCTGCTCAGCCCCAGCATTTT
TRBV6-4	TRBJ2-3	TRBD1	few	CASSRTGGSTDTQYF	TGTGCCAGCAGCCGTACAGGGGGCAGCACAGATACGCAGTATTTT
TRBV27	TRBJ2-5	TRBD1	.	CASSSRDRVFETQYF	TGTGCCAGCAGTTCCCGGGACAGGGTTTTTGAGACCCAGTACTTC
TRBV5-1	TRBJ2-3	TRBD2	.	CASSSLAASTDTQYF	TGCGCCAGCAGCTCACTAGCGGCTAGCACAGATACGCAGTATTTT
TRBV25-1	TRBJ1-5	.	.	CASSEGGQPQHF	TGTGCCAGCAGCGAAGGGGGTCAGCCCCAGCATTTT
TRBV30	TRBJ2-3	.	.	CATTPGEVMDTQYF	TGTGCCACCACCCCGGGTGAGGTCATGGATACGCAGTATTTT
TRBV28	TRBJ2-3	TRBD2	once	CASSRPGLAGEQAQYF	TGTGCCAGCAGCCGGCCTGGACTAGCGGGGGAGCAAGCGCAGTATTTT
TRBV16	TRBJ1-2	.	.	CASSTTRSGRNYGYTF	TGTGCCAGCAGCACTACCAGGTCGGGACGGAACTATGGCTACACCTTC
TRBV11-1	TRBJ2-2	.	.	CASSSDTPNTGELFF	TGTGCCAGCAGCTCGGACACCCCGAACACCGGGGAGCTGTTTTTT
TRBV27	TRBJ1-5	TRBD1	.	CASSGTDSNQPQHF	TGTGCCAGCAGCGGGACAGATAGCAATCAGCCCCAGCATTTT
TRBV27	TRBJ2-3	TRBD2	few	CASSPTRLAGTDTQYF	TGTGCCAGCAGTCCCACCCGCCTAGCGGGGACAGATACGCAGTATTTT
TRBV5-1	TRBJ1-1	TRBD1	.	CASSLGQENTEAFF	TGCGCCAGCAGCCTGGGACAGGAAAACACTGAAGCTTTCTTT
TRBV27	TRBJ1-6	TRBD1	.	CASPDRAKRTLHF	TGTGCCAGCCCAGACAGGGCCAAAAGAACCCTCCACTTT
TRBV27	TRBJ2-3	.	.	CASSKKGLTDTQYF	TGTGCCAGCAGCAAAAAGGGACTCACAGATACGCAGTATTTT
TRBV11-2	TRBJ1-2	TRBD1	.	CASSMTGVANYGYTF	TGTGCCAGCAGCATGACAGGGGTAGCTAACTATGGCTACACCTTC
TRBV5-6	TRBJ2-1	TRBD2	.	CASSNGLAVDNEQFF	TGTGCCAGCAGCAACGGACTAGCGGTCGACAATGAGCAGTTCTTC
TRBV9	TRBJ2-2	.	.	CASSHGRGRNTGELFF	TGTGCCAGCAGCCACGGACGGGGGCGGAACACCGGGGAGCTGTTTTTT
TRBV30	TRBJ1-1	.	once	CAWSAGTLEAFF	TGTGCCTGGAGCGCCGGGACACTTGAAGCTTTCTTT
TRBV7-8	TRBJ2-7	.	.	CASSLGYRSGGSYEQYF	TGTGCCAGCAGCTTGGGCTACCGCTCAGGAGGGTCCTACGAGCAGTACTTC
TRBV7-6	TRBJ2-7	TRBD2	.	CASSLEQRGATYEQYF	TGTGCCAGCAGCTTAGAGCAGCGGGGGGCTACCTACGAGCAGTACTTC
TRBV9	TRBJ1-2	.	.	CASSVDAKNGYTF	TGTGCCAGCAGCGTAGACGCGAAAAATGGCTACACCTTC
TRBV4-1	TRBJ1-5	.	.	CASSQGRGSNQPQHF	TGCGCCAGCAGCCAAGGGAGAGGGAGCAATCAGCCCCAGCATTTT
TRBV5-1	TRBJ1-1	.	.	CASKMGPQGTEAFF	TGCGCCAGCAAAATGGGACCACAGGGCACTGAAGCTTTCTTT
TRBV5-1	TRBJ2-1	TRBD2	.	CASSTGTSVVYEQFF	TGCGCCAGCAGCACCGGGACTAGCGTAGTATATGAGCAGTTCTTC
TRBV5-5	TRBJ2-7	.	.	CASSLADLYEQYF	TGTGCCAGCAGCTTGGCCGACCTCTACGAGCAGTACTTC
TRBV5-4	TRBJ2-1	.	.	CASSGDTAYSYNEQFF	TGTGCCAGCAGCGGAGACACCGCGTACAGCTACAATGAGCAGTTCTTC